This T cell receptor beta chain was obtained from a study of shared clonotypes between healthy human individuals. CDR1 and CDR2 from the germline V gene are MNHEY and SMNVEV (reference sequence). V was pared by 6 bases and J by 4 bases, with 9 bases of the junction left unmatched. This CDR3 has 14 amino acids. Some clones are missing from TCRdb's copy, which holds only in-frame ones; the method was immunoSEQ multiplex PCR. The sample has some 2,000,000 clones; approximately 96% are singletons. The sequenced sample consisted of naive CD4+ T cells sorted from blood. Subset here: CD45RA+ positively selected. The V gene is TRBV27, the J gene TRBJ2-7, with TRBD2 matching over 7 bases. This TCR was sampled from a young man in good health. CDR3 coding DNA: TGTGCCAGCAGACGAGCGGGAACCCCTTACGAGCAGTACTTC. This codes for CASRRAGTPYEQYF.